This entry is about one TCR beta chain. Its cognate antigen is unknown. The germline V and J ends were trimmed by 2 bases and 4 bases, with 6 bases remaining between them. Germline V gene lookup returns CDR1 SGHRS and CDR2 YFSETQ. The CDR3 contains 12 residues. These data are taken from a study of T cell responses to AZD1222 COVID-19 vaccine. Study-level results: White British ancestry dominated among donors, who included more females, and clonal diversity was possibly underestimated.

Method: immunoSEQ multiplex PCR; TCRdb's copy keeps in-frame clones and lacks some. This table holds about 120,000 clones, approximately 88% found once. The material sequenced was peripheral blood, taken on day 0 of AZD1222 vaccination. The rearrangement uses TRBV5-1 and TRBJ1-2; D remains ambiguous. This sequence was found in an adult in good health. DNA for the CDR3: TGCGCCAGCAGCTTAGGAATCTATGGCTACACCTTC. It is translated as CASSLGIYGYTF.